The 21 T cell receptor beta chains reported below all come from one sample, sequenced in a study of cytomegalovirus exposure and HLA in healthy donors (dated by TCRdb to the late 2010s). Library creation used the immunoSEQ multiplex PCR assay. A mixture of 60 forward primers for TCR Vbeta segments and 13 reverse primers for TCR Jbeta segments was used in the multiplex PCR. Not all clones reach the TCRdb copy of this immuneACCESS table, which keeps in-frame sequences only. Checked studies attribute under half of the gap to unresolved V genes and leave the rest unexplained. The sample table contains about 160,000 clones; only one count was recorded for roughly two thirds of them. Of the sample, approximately 3% is held by the ten largest clones. Source material: PBMCs. These receptors came from a woman aged 25-40 years in good health and CMV-seronegative.

V and J are TRBV28 and TRBJ2-1; 8 nucleotides match TRBD2. Trimming removed 5 bases from V and 0 bases from J; junction bases left unmatched: 6. The length of the CDR3 is 16 residues. In germline, CDR1 is MDHEN, CDR2 SYDVKM. In nucleotides, the CDR3 is TGTGCCAGCAGTCCCATAGCGGGAAGCTCCTACAATGAGCAGTTCTTC. Translation gives CASSPIAGSSYNEQFF. Full variable domain (rest looked up from reference TRBV28 and TRBJ2-1): DVKVTQSSRYLVKRTGEKVFLECVQDMDHENMFWYRQDPGLGLRLIYFSYDVKMKEKGDIPEGYSVSREKKERFSLILESASTNQTSMYLCASSPIAGSSYNEQFFGPGTRLTVL.

The chain couples TRBV9 to TRBJ2-7, with a weak D call TRBD1 (6 bases). The CDR3 is 16 residues long. Trimming removed 3 bases at V and 4 bases at J, with 20 bases between. Looked up from germline, CDR1 is SGDLS and CDR2 is YYNGEE. This chain's CDR3 is CASSANTGTRRYEQYF. The CDR3 DNA reads as TGTGCCAGCAGCGCAAATACCGGGACACGACGTTACGAGCAGTACTTC.

The chain employs TRBV30 and TRBJ2-7, with 7 bases identical to TRBD2. Germline assignment: CDR1 GTSNPN and CDR2 SVGIG (reference sequence). V lost 6 bases, J lost 5 bases, and 16 bases stayed unmatched. The CDR3 length is 15 residues. The CDR3 nucleotides are TGTGCCTGTCGGGGGGACGTGGGGGATTGGAACGAGCAGTACTTC. Its protein is CACRGDVGDWNEQYF.

The rearrangement joins TRBV7-9 to TRBJ2-1, with D maybe TRBD1 (5 bases). This CDR3 is built from 13 residues. CDR1 and CDR2 from the germline V gene are SEHNR and FQNEAQ (reference sequence). V was trimmed by 8 bases and J by 6 bases, leaving 14 bases between them. The CDR3 DNA reads as TGTGCCAGCGGGGCCTCAAGGGGCAATGAGCAGTTCTTC. Translating it yields CASGASRGNEQFF.

This clone has just a few counts. The V and J genes are TRBV4-1 and TRBJ2-7; D uncertain. The V end was cut by 0 bases, the J end by 4 bases, with 13 bases between. Germline V gene sequence: CDR1 MGHRA, CDR2 YSYEKL. This CDR3 has 15 amino acids. DNA of the CDR3: TGCGCCAGCAGCCAAGACCCGGGTCCACAATACGAGCAGTACTTC. Protein product: CASSQDPGPQYEQYF.

V usage is TRBV2 and J usage is TRBJ2-1, with D perhaps TRBD2 (6 bases). Trimming pared 6 bases from V and 7 bases from J, leaving 16 bases between. This CDR3 comprises 14 residues. The germline V gene encodes CDR1 SNHLY and CDR2 FYNNEI. The CDR3 nucleotides are TGTGCCAGCAGCAAGCGGGTCCCCCTAAATGAGCAGTTCTTC. This gives the protein CASSKRVPLNEQFF.

The chain couples TRBV4-1 to TRBJ2-6, with TRBD2 identical over 11 bases. Germline V gives CDR1 MGHRA, CDR2 YSYEKL. The junction had 5 bases not matched to a gene; V was cut back by 4 bases and J by 3 bases. The CDR3 is 17 amino acids. The CDR3 protein is CASSRLAGGFGANVLTF. CDR3 nucleotide sequence: TGCGCCAGCAGCCGGCTAGCGGGAGGTTTTGGGGCCAACGTCCTGACTTTC.

A few counts support this clone. The chain links TRBV4-2 to TRBJ1-4; the match to TRBD1 covers 10 bases. The CDR3 sequence is 15 residues long. The V and J ends lost 4 bases and 5 bases, in that order; junction bases with no gene match: 4. Germline CDR1 and CDR2: LGHNA and YNFKEQ. The CDR3 sequence: CASSRAGQGNEKLFF. The DNA for the CDR3 is TGTGCCAGCAGCCGGGCGGGACAGGGGAATGAAAAACTGTTTTTT.

This clone showed up just a few times. The CDR3 sequence is CAWSEGSSYEQYF. The CDR3 DNA sequence: TGTGCCTGGAGCGAGGGCAGCTCCTACGAGCAGTACTTC. The genes are TRBV30 and TRBJ2-7, with D possibly matching TRBD2 (5 bases). Trimming shortened V by 3 bases and J by 0 bases, and 9 bases separated the two germline ends. The CDR3 is 13 residues long. CDR1 is GTSNPN and CDR2 is SVGIG in the germline V gene (reference sequence). The variable domain in full, with the rest retrieved from reference TRBV30 and TRBJ2-7, is SQTIHQWPATLVQPVGSPLSLECTVEGTSNPNLYWYRQAAGRGLQLLFYSVGIGQISSEVPQNLSASRPQDRQFILSSKKLLLSDSGFYLCAWSEGSSYEQYFGPGTRLTVT.

The chain carries TRBV5-1 and TRBJ1-5, with 9 positions matching TRBD1. Germline assignment: CDR1 SGHRS and CDR2 YFSETQ. The CDR3 spans 15 residues. Trimming cost V 3 bases and J 7 bases; bases outside gene matches: 8. The CDR3 coding sequence is TGCGCCAGCAGCTGGGGACAGGGTGACAACCAGCCCCAGCATTTT. Protein: CASSWGQGDNQPQHF. The full variable domain, its missing parts supplied by reference TRBV5-1 and TRBJ1-5, is KAGVTQTPRYLIKTRGQQVTLSCSPISGHRSVSWYQQTPGQGLQFLFEYFSETQRNKGNFPGRFSGRQFSNSRSEMNVSTLELGDSALYLCASSWGQGDNQPQHFGDGTRLSIL.

The chain employs TRBV5-6 and TRBJ2-2; possibly TRBD2 for D (7 bases). From germline, CDR1 is SGHDT and CDR2 YYEEEE. The germline V and J ends were trimmed by 0 bases and 7 bases, with 16 bases remaining between them. CDR3 length equals 16 residues. The CDR3 sequence: CASSLGGGAWNGELFF. In nucleotides, the CDR3 is TGTGCCAGCAGCTTGGGTGGGGGGGCCTGGAACGGGGAGCTGTTTTTT.

The chain recombines TRBV4-3 with TRBJ1-2; D remains ambiguous. V was shortened by 0 bases and J by 1 base, with 6 bases between the two germline ends. CDR3 length equals 14 residues. The germline CDR1 and CDR2 sequences are LGHNA and YSLEER. CDR3 sequence reads: CASSQESGNYGYTF. The CDR3 coding sequence is TGCGCCAGCAGCCAAGAGAGTGGTAACTATGGCTACACCTTC.

V gene TRBV6-4 combines with J gene TRBJ2-7, with a possible D match to TRBD1 (6 bases). V gave up 4 bases and J gave up 4 bases, with 14 bases separating them. CDR3 length equals 14 residues. Germline CDR1 MRHNA, CDR2 SNTAGT. CDR3 residues: CASSVLDSYYEQYF. DNA of the CDR3: TGTGCCAGCAGTGTATTGGACAGCTATTACGAGCAGTACTTC.

This clone has just a few counts. The CDR3 is CAISVTGGPDTQYF. The DNA of the CDR3 is TGTGCCATCAGTGTTACCGGCGGGCCAGATACGCAGTATTTT. The J gene is TRBJ2-3, the V gene TRBV10-3, with a tentative D call TRBD2 (5 bases). The germline V and J ends were trimmed by 4 bases and 4 bases, with 12 bases remaining between them. CDR3 size: 14 residues. Germline assignment: CDR1 ENHRY and CDR2 SYGVKD.

CDR3 amino acids: CSAGDNYEQYF. The CDR3 DNA reads as TGCAGTGCAGGAGATAACTACGAGCAGTACTTC. This sequence joins TRBV20-1 and TRBJ2-7; D is undetermined. Trimming removed 6 bases from V and 3 bases from J, with 9 bases in between. Per germline, CDR1 DFQATT and CDR2 SNEGSKA (reference sequence). The CDR3 is made up of 11 amino acids.

The chain couples TRBV6-6 to TRBJ2-1; 13 bases are shared with TRBD2. V trimming: 5 bases; J trimming: 7 bases; junction bases outside the gene matches: 5. This CDR3 spans 15 amino acids. Germline CDR1 and CDR2: MNHNY and SVGAGI (reference sequence). CDR3 sequence: CASSTGTSGKNEQFF. CDR3 sequence (DNA): TGTGCCAGCAGTACCGGGACTAGCGGGAAGAATGAGCAGTTCTTC.

The chain is built from TRBV6-1 and TRBJ2-5; 8 nucleotides align to TRBD2. The better agreement between TRBJ2-7 and the DNA end casts doubt on the J call. CDR1 is MNHNS and CDR2 is SASEGT in the germline V gene. This CDR3 spans 14 amino acids. The CDR3: CASRIGTSIYEQYF. The CDR3 DNA sequence: TGTGCCAGCAGAATCGGGACTAGTATCTACGAGCAGTACTTC.

V gene TRBV28 combines with J gene TRBJ1-5; 8 bases match TRBD1. V was pared by 8 bases and J by 6 bases, with 9 bases of the junction left unmatched. Germline V gene data show CDR1 as MDHEN and CDR2 as SYDVKM. CDR3 length: 14 residues. In DNA, the CDR3 is TGTGCCAGCCACTTACAGGGGGGAGGTCAGCCCCAGCATTTT. Translation gives CASHLQGGGQPQHF.

The chain couples TRBV28 to TRBJ2-7; 9 positions agree with TRBD1. CDR1 is MDHEN and CDR2 is SYDVKM in the germline V gene. With 3 bases clipped from V and 6 bases from J, the junction kept 6 bases outside the gene matches. The CDR3 covers 14 residues. The CDR3 sequence is CASSFGQGRLEQYF. As DNA, the CDR3 is TGTGCCAGCAGTTTTGGACAGGGGAGGCTCGAGCAGTACTTC.

The rearrangement joins TRBV7-2 to TRBJ1-2; 7 bases are shared with TRBD1. Looked up from germline, CDR1 is SGHTA and CDR2 is FQGNSA. The V and J ends lost 5 bases and 3 bases, in that order; junction bases with no gene match: 3. There are 13 residues in the CDR3. The CDR3, as DNA: TGTGCCAGCAGCCCGGGACAGCACTATGGCTACACCTTC. It encodes CASSPGQHYGYTF.

The chain is built from TRBV6-4 and TRBJ2-2, with a tentative D call TRBD2 (7 bases). CDR3 length: 15 amino acids. Trimming removed 0 bases from V and 5 bases from J, with 10 bases in between. CDR1 is MRHNA, CDR2 SNTAGT, per germline. As DNA, the CDR3 is TGTGCCAGCAGTGACTCGGAGGGGGGGACCGGGGAGCTGTTTTTT. The encoded protein is CASSDSEGGTGELFF.